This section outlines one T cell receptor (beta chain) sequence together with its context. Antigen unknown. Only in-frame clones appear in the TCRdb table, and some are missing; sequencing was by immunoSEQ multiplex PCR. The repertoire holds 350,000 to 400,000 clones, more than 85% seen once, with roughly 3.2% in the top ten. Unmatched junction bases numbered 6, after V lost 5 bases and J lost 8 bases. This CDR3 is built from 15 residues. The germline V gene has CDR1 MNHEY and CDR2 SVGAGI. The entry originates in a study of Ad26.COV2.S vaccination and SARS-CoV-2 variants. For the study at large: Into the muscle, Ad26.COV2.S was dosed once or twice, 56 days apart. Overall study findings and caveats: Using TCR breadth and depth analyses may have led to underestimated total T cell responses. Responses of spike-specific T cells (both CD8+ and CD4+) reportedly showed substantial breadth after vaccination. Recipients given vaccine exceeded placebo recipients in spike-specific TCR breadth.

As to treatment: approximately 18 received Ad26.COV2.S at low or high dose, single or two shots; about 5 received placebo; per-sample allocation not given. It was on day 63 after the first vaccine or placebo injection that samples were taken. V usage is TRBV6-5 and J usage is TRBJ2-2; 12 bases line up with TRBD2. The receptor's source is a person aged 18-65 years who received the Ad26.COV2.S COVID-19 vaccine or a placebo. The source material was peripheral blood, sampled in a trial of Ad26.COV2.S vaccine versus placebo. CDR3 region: CASSRLAGVAGELFF. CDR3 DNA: TGTGCCAGCAGTAGACTAGCGGGGGTTGCGGGGGAGCTGTTTTTT.